Presented here are 9 T cell receptor beta chains from one specimen sequenced in a study of cytomegalovirus exposure and HLA in healthy donors. The PCR ran on 60 Vbeta and 13 Jbeta primers. Only in-frame clones appear in the TCRdb table, and some are missing; sequencing was by immunoSEQ multiplex PCR. The sample includes some 160,000 clones. The sample taken for sequencing was PBMCs. These TCRs come from a man younger than 40 in good health and CMV-seronegative.

This rearrangement joins TRBV10-1 to TRBJ2-2; 8 nucleotides line up with TRBD1. Germline lookup yields CDR1 WNHNN and CDR2 SYGVQD (reference sequence). V lost 5 bases, J lost 5 bases, and 7 bases stayed unmatched. CDR3 length: 15 residues. In DNA form, the CDR3 reads TGCGCCAGCAGTCCCGGGACAGGTCCTACCGGGGAGCTGTTTTTT. Translation: CASSPGTGPTGELFF.

V is TRBV6-1 and J is TRBJ2-1; D uncertain. From germline, CDR1 is MNHNS and CDR2 SASEGT. The length of the CDR3 is 12 residues. V dropped 2 bases and J dropped 4 bases, with 3 bases sitting between them. CDR3 region: CASSELYNEQFF. CDR3 sequence (DNA): TGTGCCAGCAGTGAATTATACAATGAGCAGTTCTTC.

The V gene is TRBV5-5, the J gene TRBJ1-2; 7 nucleotides match TRBD1. Trimming cost V 2 bases and J 7 bases; bases outside gene matches: 14. Germline-derived CDR1 and CDR2 are SGHKS and YYEKEE (reference sequence). This CDR3 region has 16 residues. The CDR3 sequence: CASSFQDRLPISGYTF. DNA for the CDR3: TGTGCCAGCAGCTTTCAGGACAGGCTGCCAATTAGTGGCTACACCTTC.

The V call is TRBV6-4, the J call TRBJ2-3; tentative D call: TRBD2 (6 bases). CDR1 is MRHNA, CDR2 SNTAGT, per germline. V was cut by 3 bases and J by 2 bases, with 6 bases left in between. This CDR3 contains 13 residues. CDR3 sequence (DNA): TGTGCCAGCAGTGAGCGGGACACAGATACGCAGTATTTT. Its protein is CASSERDTDTQYF.

The rearrangement uses TRBV6-5 and TRBJ2-7; the match to TRBD2 covers 7 bases. CDR1 and CDR2 from the germline V gene are MNHEY and SVGAGI. The CDR3 spans 13 residues. Losses at the gene ends were 7 bases for V and 7 bases for J; bases not matched to a gene: 10. CDR3 bases: TGTGCCAGCATTCCCCGGGAGGCTGGGGAGCAGTACTTC. Its translation is CASIPREAGEQYF.

V gene TRBV6-4 combines with J gene TRBJ2-1, with TRBD2 matching 11 bases. Germline V gene data show CDR1 as MRHNA and CDR2 as SNTAGT. CDR3 length: 14 amino acids. J gave up 8 bases and V 5 bases, and 5 bases lay outside the gene matches. CDR3 residues: CASSSGTSGDEQFF. CDR3 sequence (DNA): TGTGCCAGCAGTTCCGGGACTAGCGGAGATGAGCAGTTCTTC.

The chain carries TRBV18 and TRBJ2-3; tentatively, D is TRBD2 (6 bases). This CDR3 spans 16 amino acids. CDR1 is KGHSH and CDR2 is LQKENI in the germline V gene. The V end lost 3 bases, the J end lost 4 bases, and 17 bases lay between the germline ends. The CDR3 sequence: CASSPGGDSVADTQYF. The CDR3 bases are TGTGCCAGCTCACCGGGGGGAGATAGCGTGGCAGATACGCAGTATTTT.

V gene TRBV18 combines with J gene TRBJ2-5; D gene uncertain. Germline V gene lookup returns CDR1 KGHSH and CDR2 LQKENI. The ends were cut back, 3 bases at V and 10 bases at J, with 6 bases in the middle. The CDR3 has 10 residues. This CDR3 is CASSPADQYF. The CDR3 bases are TGTGCCAGCTCACCGGCGGACCAGTACTTC.

This chain connects TRBV27 to TRBJ2-2, with 7 nucleotides matching TRBD1. Trimming removed 7 bases from V and 4 bases from J; junction bases left unmatched: 9. The germline V gene has CDR1 MNHEY and CDR2 SMNVEV (reference sequence). The CDR3 has 15 residues. CDR3 residues: CASKGAGKGTGELFF. The CDR3 DNA is TGTGCCAGCAAGGGGGCAGGGAAGGGCACCGGGGAGCTGTTTTTT.